The sequence of this T cell receptor (beta chain) was determined in a study of blood T cell repertoires in COVID-19. Across the study: T cells, B-cell-depleted T cells, or PBMCs supplied cDNA or gDNA.

V shed 3 bases and J shed 8 bases, with 15 bases lying between them. Germline V gene sequence: CDR1 DFQATT, CDR2 SNEGSKA (reference sequence). This CDR3 contains 13 residues. Using immunoSEQ multiplex PCR, the repertoire was profiled, and TCRdb retains in-frame clones only, with some absent. The sample has 60,000 to 90,000 clones, 73% seen once; the top ten hold approximately 20%. This chain connects TRBV20-1 to TRBJ2-3, with D perhaps TRBD1 (6 bases). The specimen was peripheral blood. This clonotype originated in a man aged 55 to 69 with acute or convalescent COVID-19. The CDR3 is CSASERGKVTQYF. CDR3 nucleotide sequence: TGCAGTGCTAGTGAAAGGGGGAAAGTTACGCAGTATTTT.